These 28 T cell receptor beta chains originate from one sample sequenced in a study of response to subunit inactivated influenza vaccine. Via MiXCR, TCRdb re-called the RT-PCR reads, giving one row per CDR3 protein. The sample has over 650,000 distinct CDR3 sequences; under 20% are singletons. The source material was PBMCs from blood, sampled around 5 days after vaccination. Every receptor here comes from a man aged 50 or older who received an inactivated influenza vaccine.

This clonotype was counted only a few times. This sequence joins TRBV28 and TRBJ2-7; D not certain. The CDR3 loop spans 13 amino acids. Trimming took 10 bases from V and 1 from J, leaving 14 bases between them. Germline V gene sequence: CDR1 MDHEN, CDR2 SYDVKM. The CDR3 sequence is CATPAILSYEQYF. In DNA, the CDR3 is TGTGCCACCCCAGCGATCCTGTCCTACGAGCAGTACTTC.

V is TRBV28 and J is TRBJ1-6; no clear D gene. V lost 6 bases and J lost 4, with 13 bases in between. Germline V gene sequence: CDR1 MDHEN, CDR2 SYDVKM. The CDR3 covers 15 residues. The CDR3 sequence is CASRLENVYNSPLHF. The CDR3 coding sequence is TGTGCCAGCAGGTTGGAAAATGTTTATAATTCACCCCTCCACTTT. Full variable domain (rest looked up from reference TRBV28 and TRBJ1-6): DVKVTQSSRYLVKRTGEKVFLECVQDMDHENMFWYRQDPGLGLRLIYFSYDVKMKEKGDIPEGYSVSREKKERFSLILESASTNQTSMYLCASRLENVYNSPLHFGNGTRLTVT.

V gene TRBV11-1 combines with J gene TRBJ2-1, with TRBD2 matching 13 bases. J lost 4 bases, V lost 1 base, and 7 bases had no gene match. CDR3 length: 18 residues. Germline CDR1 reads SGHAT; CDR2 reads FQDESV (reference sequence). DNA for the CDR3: TGTGCCAGCAGCTTAGTCCTCACACTAGCGGGAGGGTACAATGAGCAGTTCTTC. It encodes CASSLVLTLAGGYNEQFF.

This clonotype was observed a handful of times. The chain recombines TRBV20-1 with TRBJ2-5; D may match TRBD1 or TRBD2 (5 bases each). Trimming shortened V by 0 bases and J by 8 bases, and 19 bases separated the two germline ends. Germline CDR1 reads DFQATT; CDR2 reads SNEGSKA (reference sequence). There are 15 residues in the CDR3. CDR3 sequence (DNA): TGCAGTGCTAGAGAAGTCGGGGCCACCCCGCTCACCCAGTACTTC. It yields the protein CSAREVGATPLTQYF.

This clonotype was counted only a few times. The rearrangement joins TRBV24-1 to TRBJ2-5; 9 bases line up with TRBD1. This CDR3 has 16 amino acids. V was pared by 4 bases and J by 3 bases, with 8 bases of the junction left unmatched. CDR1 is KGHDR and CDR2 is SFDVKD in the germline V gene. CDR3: CATSDPDRGGEETQYF. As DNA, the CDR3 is TGTGCCACCAGTGACCCGGACAGGGGAGGTGAAGAGACCCAGTACTTC.

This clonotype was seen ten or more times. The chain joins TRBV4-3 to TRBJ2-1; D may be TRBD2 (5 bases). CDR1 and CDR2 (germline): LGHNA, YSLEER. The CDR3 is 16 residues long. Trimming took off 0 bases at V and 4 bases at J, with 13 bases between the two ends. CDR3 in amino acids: CASSQEVGMAYNEQFF. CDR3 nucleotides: TGCGCCAGCAGCCAAGAAGTCGGGATGGCATACAATGAGCAGTTCTTC.

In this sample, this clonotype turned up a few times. DNA for the CDR3: TGCAGTGCTAGACTAACTAGCGTAGAGCAGTTCTTC. Its translation: CSARLTSVEQFF. This sequence joins TRBV20-1 and TRBJ2-1, with 7 bases aligning to TRBD2. V lost 2 bases, J lost 10 bases, and 5 bases stayed unmatched. This CDR3 is 12 amino acids long. Germline V gives CDR1 DFQATT, CDR2 SNEGSKA (reference sequence).

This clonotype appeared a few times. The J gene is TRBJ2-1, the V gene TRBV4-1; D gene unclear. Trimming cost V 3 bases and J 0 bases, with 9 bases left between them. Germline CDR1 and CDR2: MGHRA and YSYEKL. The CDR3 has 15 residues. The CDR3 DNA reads TGCGCCAGCAGCCAGTTTCCGAGCTCCTACAATGAGCAGTTCTTC. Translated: CASSQFPSSYNEQFF.

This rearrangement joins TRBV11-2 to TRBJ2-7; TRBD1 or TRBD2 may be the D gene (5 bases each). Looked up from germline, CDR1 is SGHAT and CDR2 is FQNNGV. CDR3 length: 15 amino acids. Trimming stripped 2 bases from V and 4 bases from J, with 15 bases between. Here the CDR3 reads CASSLNPGEGYEQYF. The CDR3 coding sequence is TGTGCCAGCAGCTTAAACCCAGGAGAGGGGTACGAGCAGTACTTC.

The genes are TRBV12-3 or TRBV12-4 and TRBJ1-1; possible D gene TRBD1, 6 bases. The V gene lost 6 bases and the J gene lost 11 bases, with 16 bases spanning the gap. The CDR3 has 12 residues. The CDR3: CASSRTGFGAFF. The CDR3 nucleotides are TGTGCCAGCAGCCGAACAGGGTTCGGCGCTTTCTTT.

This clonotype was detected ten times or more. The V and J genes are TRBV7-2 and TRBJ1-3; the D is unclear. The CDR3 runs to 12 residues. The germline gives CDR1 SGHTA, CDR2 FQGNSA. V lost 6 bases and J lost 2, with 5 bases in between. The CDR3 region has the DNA TGTGCCAGCAGTCCACCTGGAAACACCATATATTTT. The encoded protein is CASSPPGNTIYF.

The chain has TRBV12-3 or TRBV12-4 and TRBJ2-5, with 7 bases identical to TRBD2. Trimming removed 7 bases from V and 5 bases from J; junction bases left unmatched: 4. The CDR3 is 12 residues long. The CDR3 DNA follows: TGTGCCAGCACGGTGGGGGGGGAGACCCAGTACTTC. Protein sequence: CASTVGGETQYF.

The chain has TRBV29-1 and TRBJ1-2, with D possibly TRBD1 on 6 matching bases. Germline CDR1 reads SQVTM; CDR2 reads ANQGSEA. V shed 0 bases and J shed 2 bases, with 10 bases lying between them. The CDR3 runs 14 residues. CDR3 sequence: CSVEDRQGNYGYTF. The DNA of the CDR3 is TGCAGCGTTGAAGATAGGCAGGGGAACTATGGCTACACCTTC. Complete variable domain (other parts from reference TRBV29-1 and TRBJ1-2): SAVISQKPSRDICQRGTSLTIQCQVDSQVTMMFWYRQQPGQSLTLIATANQGSEATYESGFVIDKFPISRPNLTFSTLTVSNMSPEDSSIYLCSVEDRQGNYGYTFGSGTRLTVV.

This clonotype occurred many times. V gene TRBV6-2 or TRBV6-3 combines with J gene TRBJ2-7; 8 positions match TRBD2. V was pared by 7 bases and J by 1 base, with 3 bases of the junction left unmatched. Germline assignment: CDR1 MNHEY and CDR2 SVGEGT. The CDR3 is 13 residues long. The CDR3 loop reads CASNIAGSYEQYF. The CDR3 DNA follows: TGTGCCAGCAATATAGCGGGGTCCTACGAGCAGTACTTC.

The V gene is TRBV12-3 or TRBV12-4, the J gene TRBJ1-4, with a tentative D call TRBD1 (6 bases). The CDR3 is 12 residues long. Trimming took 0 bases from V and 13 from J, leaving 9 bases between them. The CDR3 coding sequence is TGTGCCAGCAGTTTAGCACAGGGAAGACTGTTTTTT. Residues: CASSLAQGRLFF.

The CDR3 DNA follows: TGTGCCAGCAGTACCATCAAGAAACAGGGGGGAGAGAAGTATGAGCAGTTCTTC. Its protein is CASSTIKKQGGEKYEQFF. The chain is built from TRBV27 and TRBJ2-1, with TRBD1 identical over 8 bases. Germline loops: CDR1 MNHEY, CDR2 SMNVEV (reference sequence). This CDR3 contains 18 residues. J lost 8 bases, V lost 5 bases, and 20 bases had no gene match.

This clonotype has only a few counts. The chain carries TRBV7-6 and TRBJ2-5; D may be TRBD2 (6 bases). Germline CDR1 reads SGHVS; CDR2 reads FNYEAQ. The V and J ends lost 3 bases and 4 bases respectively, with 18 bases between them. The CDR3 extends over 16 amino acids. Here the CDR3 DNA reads TGTGCCAGCAGCTTGGGGGGACCTAGTTTCCGAGAGACCCAGTACTTC. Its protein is CASSLGGPSFRETQYF.

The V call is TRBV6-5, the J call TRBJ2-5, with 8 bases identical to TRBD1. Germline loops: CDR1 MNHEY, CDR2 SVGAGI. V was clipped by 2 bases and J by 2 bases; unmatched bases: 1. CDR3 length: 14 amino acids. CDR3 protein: CASSYRDRQETQYF. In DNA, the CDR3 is TGTGCCAGCAGTTACCGGGACAGGCAAGAGACCCAGTACTTC.

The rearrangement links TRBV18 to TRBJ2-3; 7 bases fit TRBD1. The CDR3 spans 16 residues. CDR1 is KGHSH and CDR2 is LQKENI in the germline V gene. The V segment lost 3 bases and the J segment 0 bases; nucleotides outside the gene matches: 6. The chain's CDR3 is CASSPWDSRSTDTQYF. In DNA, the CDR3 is TGTGCCAGCTCACCCTGGGACAGCCGGAGCACAGATACGCAGTATTTT.

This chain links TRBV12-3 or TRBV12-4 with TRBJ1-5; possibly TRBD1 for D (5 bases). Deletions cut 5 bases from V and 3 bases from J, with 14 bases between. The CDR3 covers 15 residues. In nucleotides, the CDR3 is TGTGCCAGCAGTGTTCGGGACGGATACAATCAGCCCCAGCATTTT. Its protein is CASSVRDGYNQPQHF.

In DNA form, the CDR3 reads TGTGCCAGCAGCGTGGACTTATTACACATCGGGGAGCTGTTTTTT. Its protein is CASSVDLLHIGELFF. The chain employs TRBV7-9 and TRBJ2-2, with D perhaps TRBD2 (5 bases). Germline lookup yields CDR1 SEHNR and CDR2 FQNEAQ (reference sequence). V was clipped by 5 bases and J by 7 bases, with 17 bases between them. There are 15 residues in the CDR3.

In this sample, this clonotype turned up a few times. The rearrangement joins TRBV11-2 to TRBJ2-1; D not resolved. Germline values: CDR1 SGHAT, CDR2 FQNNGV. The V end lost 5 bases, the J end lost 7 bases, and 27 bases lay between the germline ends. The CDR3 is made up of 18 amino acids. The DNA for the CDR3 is TGTGCCAGCAGCCCTCTGATGGTGACGGGTCCCTTCGGTAATGAGCAGTTCTTC. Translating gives CASSPLMVTGPFGNEQFF.

The CDR3: CSVVIFQGASFTDTQYF. The CDR3 DNA reads as TGCAGCGTTGTCATATTCCAGGGGGCTAGTTTTACAGATACGCAGTATTTT. The chain combines TRBV29-1 with TRBJ2-3, with 8 bases aligning to TRBD1. The trim removed 4 bases at V and 3 bases at J, leaving 15 bases unmatched. Germline values: CDR1 SQVTM, CDR2 ANQGSEA. This CDR3 spans 17 amino acids.

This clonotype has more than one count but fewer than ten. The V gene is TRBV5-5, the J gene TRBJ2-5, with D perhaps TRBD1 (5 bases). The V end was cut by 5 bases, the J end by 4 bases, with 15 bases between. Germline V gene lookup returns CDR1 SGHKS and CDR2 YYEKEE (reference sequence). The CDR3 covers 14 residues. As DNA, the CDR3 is TGTGCCAGCAGTCAGGGTATGTCATCAGAGACCCAGTACTTC. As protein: CASSQGMSSETQYF.

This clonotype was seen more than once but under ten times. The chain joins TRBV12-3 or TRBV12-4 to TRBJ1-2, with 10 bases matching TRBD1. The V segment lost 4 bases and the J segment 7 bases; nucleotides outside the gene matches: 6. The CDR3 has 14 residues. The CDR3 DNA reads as TGTGCCAGCAGTTCCGGGACAGGGGTTCGTGGCTACACCTTC. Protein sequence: CASSSGTGVRGYTF.

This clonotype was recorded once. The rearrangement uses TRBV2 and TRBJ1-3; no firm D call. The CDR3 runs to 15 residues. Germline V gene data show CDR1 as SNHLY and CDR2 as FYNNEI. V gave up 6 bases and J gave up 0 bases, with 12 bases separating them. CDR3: CASRATSSSGNTIYF. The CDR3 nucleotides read TGTGCCAGCAGGGCTACTAGTTCCTCTGGAAACACCATATATTTT.

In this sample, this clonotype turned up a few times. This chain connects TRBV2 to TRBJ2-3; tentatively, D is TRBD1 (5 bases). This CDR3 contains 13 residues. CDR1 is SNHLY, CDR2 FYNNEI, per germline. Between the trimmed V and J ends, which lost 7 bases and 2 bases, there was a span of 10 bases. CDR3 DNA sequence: TGTGCCAGCAAGGGGCGGCTCACAGATACGCAGTATTTT. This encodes CASKGRLTDTQYF. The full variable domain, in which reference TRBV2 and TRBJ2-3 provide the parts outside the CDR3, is EPEVTQTPSHQVTQMGQEVILRCVPISNHLYFYWYRQILGQKVEFLVSFYNNEISEKSEIFDDQFSVERPDGSNFTLKIRSTKLEDSAMYFCASKGRLTDTQYFGPGTRLTVL.

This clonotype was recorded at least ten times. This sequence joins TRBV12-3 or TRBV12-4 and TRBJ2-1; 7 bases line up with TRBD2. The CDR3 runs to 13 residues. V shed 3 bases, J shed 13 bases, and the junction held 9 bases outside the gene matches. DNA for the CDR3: TGTGCCAGCAGTTTTACAACGGGGGGACTCCAGTTCTTC. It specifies CASSFTTGGLQFF.